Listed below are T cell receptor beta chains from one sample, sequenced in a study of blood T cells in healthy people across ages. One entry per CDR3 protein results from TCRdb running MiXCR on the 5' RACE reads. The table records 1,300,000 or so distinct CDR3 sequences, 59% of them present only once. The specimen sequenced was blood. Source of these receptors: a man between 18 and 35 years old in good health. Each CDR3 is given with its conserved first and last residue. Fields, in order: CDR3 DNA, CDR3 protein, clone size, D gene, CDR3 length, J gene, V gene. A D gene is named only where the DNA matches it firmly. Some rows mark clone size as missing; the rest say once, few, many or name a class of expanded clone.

TGCGCCAGCAGTCCCTTTGACAGGGCCTACGAGCAGTACTTC | CASSPFDRAYEQYF | - | TRBD1 | 14 | TRBJ2-7 | TRBV10-2
TGTGCCAGCAGCCAACACCCGGCGAGAGGCAATCAGCCCCAGCATTTT | CASSQHPARGNQPQHF | - | - | 16 | TRBJ1-5 | TRBV3-1
TGTGCCAGCACCAAAGGGCGTTGGGGTTCACCCCTCCACTTT | CASTKGRWGSPLHF | - | - | 14 | TRBJ1-6 | TRBV6-5
TGTGCCAGCTTTCAATGGCCCTACGAGCAGTACTTC | CASFQWPYEQYF | - | - | 12 | TRBJ2-7 | TRBV28
TGTGCCAGCAGTCAATTAGCGGGAGGGAACACAGATACGCAGTATTTT | CASSQLAGGNTDTQYF | - | TRBD2 | 16 | TRBJ2-3 | TRBV6-6
TGTGCCAGCAGTCGGCCCGGGGCCAACTACGAGCAGTACTTC | CASSRPGANYEQYF | few | - | 14 | TRBJ2-7 | TRBV27
TGTGCCAGCAGTTACTCAGGGAACGCTGAAGCTTTCTTT | CASSYSGNAEAFF | - | - | 13 | TRBJ1-1 | TRBV6-5
TGTGCCAGCAGTTTAAAACAGGACACTGAAGCTTTCTTT | CASSLKQDTEAFF | - | - | 13 | TRBJ1-1 | TRBV12-3/TRBV12-4
TGTGCCAGCAGTGACGGGCCTCCGGGAGGGGGAGATACGCAGTATTTT | CASSDGPPGGGDTQYF | few | TRBD2 | 16 | TRBJ2-3 | TRBV6-1
TGTGCCAGCAGCGACCGGGGACTTTCTCCAGAGACCCAGTACTTC | CASSDRGLSPETQYF | - | - | 15 | TRBJ2-5 | TRBV7-6
TGCAGTGCTAGAGTTCCAAAAAACATTCAGTACTTC | CSARVPKNIQYF | once | - | 12 | TRBJ2-4 | TRBV20-1
TGTGCCATCAGTGAACCGGGACAGGGGTACTACGAGCAGTACTTC | CAISEPGQGYYEQYF | few | TRBD1 | 15 | TRBJ2-7 | TRBV10-3
TGTGCCAGCAGTCTATTGCGAGGGGGACCTTACAATGAGCAGTTCTTC | CASSLLRGGPYNEQFF | - | - | 16 | TRBJ2-1 | TRBV27
TGCAGCGTTCAAGGGGTCTCTGGGGCCAACGTCCTGACTTTC | CSVQGVSGANVLTF | - | - | 14 | TRBJ2-6 | TRBV29-1
TGCGCCAGCAGTCCCGGACGGGGAGCGGCCGAGCAGTACTTC | CASSPGRGAAEQYF | - | - | 14 | TRBJ2-7 | TRBV5-1
TGCAGTGCTTGGACAGGGAAGGAGTACGAGCAGTACTTC | CSAWTGKEYEQYF | - | TRBD1 | 13 | TRBJ2-7 | TRBV20-1
TGTGCCATCAGGGACAGGAACTATGGCTACACCTTC | CAIRDRNYGYTF | - | TRBD1 | 12 | TRBJ1-2 | TRBV10-3
TGCGCCAGCAGCTTGGAAGAGGGACCAGATACGCAGTATTTT | CASSLEEGPDTQYF | few | - | 14 | TRBJ2-3 | TRBV5-1
TGTGCCAGCAGCCAAGGCACAGGGCGGAACACAGATACGCAGTATTTT | CASSQGTGRNTDTQYF | - | - | 16 | TRBJ2-3 | TRBV3-1
TGCAGTGCTAGTCGCAACCTTGGGGGTTTCTCCTGCAATGAGCAGTTCTTC | CSASRNLGGFSCNEQFF | - | - | 17 | TRBJ2-1 | TRBV20-1
TGCAGCGTTGAAATCGGGACATGGAATGAAAAACTGTTTTTT | CSVEIGTWNEKLFF | - | - | 14 | TRBJ1-4 | TRBV29-1
TGCGCCAGCAGCTTGTGGGTTCAGAACACTGAAGCTTTCTTT | CASSLWVQNTEAFF | - | - | 14 | TRBJ1-1 | TRBV5-1
TGTGCCAGCACCCCCGGCCTGGGAAGAGACGAGCAGTACTTC | CASTPGLGRDEQYF | - | - | 14 | TRBJ2-7 | TRBV6-6
TGTGCCAGCAGTTCGAGGACTAGCGGGACCTACAATGAGCAGTTCTTC | CASSSRTSGTYNEQFF | - | TRBD2 | 16 | TRBJ2-1 | TRBV12-3/TRBV12-4
TGTGCCAGCAGCCAAGATTGGACTGAAGCTTTCTTT | CASSQDWTEAFF | - | - | 12 | TRBJ1-1 | TRBV4-2
TGTGCCAGCAGCTTAGGGGCCCGAAAGGGCTTAAGGGATTCACCCCTCCACTTT | CASSLGARKGLRDSPLHF | - | - | 18 | TRBJ1-6 | TRBV11-2
TGTGCCAGCAGCTTAGGACTGGAAGAGACCCAGTACTTC | CASSLGLEETQYF | many | - | 13 | TRBJ2-5 | TRBV7-9
TGTGCCAGCAGCTTAGGGGGGGGGAGAGGTTCCTACGAGCAGTACTTC | CASSLGGGRGSYEQYF | few | TRBD2 | 16 | TRBJ2-7 | TRBV11-2
TGCAGCGTTGAGAGGGGACCCAGGGAGCAGTACTTC | CSVERGPREQYF | - | - | 12 | TRBJ2-7 | TRBV29-1
TGTGCCAGCAGCTTATATCTTGTGCAGGGCAGAAACTCTGGGGCCAACGTCCTGACTTTC | CASSLYLVQGRNSGANVLTF | - | - | 20 | TRBJ2-6 | TRBV13
TGCAGTGCCACGACAGGGGGGGCCAAAAACATTCAGTACTTC | CSATTGGAKNIQYF | - | TRBD1 | 14 | TRBJ2-4 | TRBV20-1
TGTGCCAGCAGTGTACATAGACCCTACGAGCAGTACTTC | CASSVHRPYEQYF | - | - | 13 | TRBJ2-7 | TRBV6-1
TGTGCCAGCAGTCCCCAGGGGGGGGGAACGGGAGAGACCCAGTACTTC | CASSPQGGGTGETQYF | - | - | 16 | TRBJ2-5 | TRBV28
TGTGCCAGCAGCAATGGACAGGGTTTCTCTGGGGCCAACGTCCTGACTTTC | CASSNGQGFSGANVLTF | - | TRBD1 | 17 | TRBJ2-6 | TRBV7-6
TGTGCCAGCAGTCAGGGGTGGCTAGATGGCTACACCTTC | CASSQGWLDGYTF | - | - | 13 | TRBJ1-2 | TRBV25-1
TGCGCCAGCAGCCAAGAGCGGGGAAGAGGCGGCTACACCTTC | CASSQERGRGGYTF | - | - | 14 | TRBJ1-2 | TRBV4-3
TGTGCCAGCCGAAAGTCGCGGGTCGAGCAGTACTTC | CASRKSRVEQYF | few | - | 12 | TRBJ2-7 | TRBV6-5
TGTGCCAGCAGCCGCACCGCTGGGGCCCCAGATACGCAGTATTTT | CASSRTAGAPDTQYF | few | - | 15 | TRBJ2-3 | TRBV4-2
TGCGCCAGCAGCCAAGATTCTAGGGTACTCAGCACAGATACGCAGTATTTT | CASSQDSRVLSTDTQYF | - | - | 17 | TRBJ2-3 | TRBV4-1
TGTGCCAGCAGCCAATTCACTAGCGGGGGGCGGACAGATACGCAGTATTTT | CASSQFTSGGRTDTQYF | - | TRBD2 | 17 | TRBJ2-3 | TRBV3-1
TGCGCCAGCAGCTCGGCAGTCCACGAGCAGTACTTC | CASSSAVHEQYF | few | - | 12 | TRBJ2-7 | TRBV5-1
TGTGCCAGCAGCTTTAGCCCGGATAACTATGGCTACACCTTC | CASSFSPDNYGYTF | - | - | 14 | TRBJ1-2 | TRBV7-2
TGTGCCAGCAGGGAAGCAGGGACTAGCGTCCACGAGCAGTACTTC | CASREAGTSVHEQYF | - | TRBD2 | 15 | TRBJ2-7 | TRBV11-2
TGTGCCAGCAGTTGGTTAGCACGCACAGATACGCAGTATTTT | CASSWLARTDTQYF | once | - | 14 | TRBJ2-3 | TRBV6-2/TRBV6-3
TGTGCCAGCAGCAGACAGGGTAGAGATGAGCAGTTCTTC | CASSRQGRDEQFF | few | TRBD1 | 13 | TRBJ2-1 | TRBV12-3/TRBV12-4
TGCGCCAGCAGCTCGGGACAGGGGAGCGAGACCCAGTACTTC | CASSSGQGSETQYF | few | TRBD1 | 14 | TRBJ2-5 | TRBV5-1
TGTGCCAGCAGCGTAGGGACTAGCGGGAGTCTTGGTTATGAGCAGTTCTTC | CASSVGTSGSLGYEQFF | - | TRBD2 | 17 | TRBJ2-1 | TRBV9